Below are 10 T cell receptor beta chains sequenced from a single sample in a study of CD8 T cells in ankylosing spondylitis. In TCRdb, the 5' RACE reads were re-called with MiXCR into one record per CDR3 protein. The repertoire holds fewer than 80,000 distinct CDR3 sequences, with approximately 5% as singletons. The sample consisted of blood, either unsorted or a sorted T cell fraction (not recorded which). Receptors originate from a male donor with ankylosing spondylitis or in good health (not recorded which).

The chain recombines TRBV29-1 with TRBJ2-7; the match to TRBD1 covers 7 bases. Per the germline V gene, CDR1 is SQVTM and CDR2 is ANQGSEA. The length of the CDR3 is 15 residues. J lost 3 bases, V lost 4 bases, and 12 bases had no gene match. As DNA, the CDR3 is TGCAGCGTTGCCACAGGGGAGCGAGGGGGCTACGAGCAGTACTTC. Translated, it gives CSVATGERGGYEQYF.

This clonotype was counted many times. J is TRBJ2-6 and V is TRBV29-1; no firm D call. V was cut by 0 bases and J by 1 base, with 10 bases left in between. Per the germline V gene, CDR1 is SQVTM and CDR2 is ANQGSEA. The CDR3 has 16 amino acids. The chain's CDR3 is CSVEDDSESGANVLTF. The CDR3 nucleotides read TGCAGCGTTGAAGATGATTCGGAGTCTGGGGCCAACGTCCTGACTTTC.

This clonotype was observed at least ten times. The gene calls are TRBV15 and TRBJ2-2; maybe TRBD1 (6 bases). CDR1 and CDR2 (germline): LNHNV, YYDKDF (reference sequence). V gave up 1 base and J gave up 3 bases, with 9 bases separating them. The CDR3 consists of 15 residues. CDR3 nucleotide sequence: TGTGCCACCAGCAGAGGGCAGGGGCACACCGGGGAGCTGTTTTTT. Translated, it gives CATSRGQGHTGELFF.

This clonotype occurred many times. CDR3 residues: CSARAPDRAETQYF. The CDR3 bases are TGCAGTGCTAGAGCCCCCGACAGGGCGGAGACCCAGTACTTC. The chain recombines TRBV20-1 with TRBJ2-5, with 7 bases identical to TRBD1. Unmatched junction bases numbered 7, after V lost 1 base and J lost 5 bases. CDR3 length equals 14 residues. Germline V gives CDR1 DFQATT, CDR2 SNEGSKA (reference sequence).

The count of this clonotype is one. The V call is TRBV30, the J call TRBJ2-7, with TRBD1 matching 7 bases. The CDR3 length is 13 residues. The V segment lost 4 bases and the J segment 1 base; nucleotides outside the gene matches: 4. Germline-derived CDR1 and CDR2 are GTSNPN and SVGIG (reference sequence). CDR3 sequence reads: CAWTTGRSYEQYF. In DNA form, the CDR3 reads TGTGCCTGGACGACAGGGAGATCCTACGAGCAGTACTTC.

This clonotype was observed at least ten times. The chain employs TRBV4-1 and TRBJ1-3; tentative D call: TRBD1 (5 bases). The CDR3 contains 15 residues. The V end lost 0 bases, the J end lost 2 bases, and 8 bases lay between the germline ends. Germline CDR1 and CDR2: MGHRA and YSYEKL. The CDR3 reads CASSQDRDPGNTIYF. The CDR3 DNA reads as TGCGCCAGCAGCCAAGATCGGGACCCTGGAAACACCATATATTTT.

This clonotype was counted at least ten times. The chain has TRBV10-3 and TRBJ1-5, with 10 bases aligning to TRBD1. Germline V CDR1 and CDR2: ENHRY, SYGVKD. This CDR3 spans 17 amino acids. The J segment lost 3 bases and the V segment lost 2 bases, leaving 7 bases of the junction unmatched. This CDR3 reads CAISEDRTGGDNQPQHF. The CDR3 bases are TGTGCCATCAGTGAGGACCGGACAGGGGGAGACAATCAGCCCCAGCATTTT.

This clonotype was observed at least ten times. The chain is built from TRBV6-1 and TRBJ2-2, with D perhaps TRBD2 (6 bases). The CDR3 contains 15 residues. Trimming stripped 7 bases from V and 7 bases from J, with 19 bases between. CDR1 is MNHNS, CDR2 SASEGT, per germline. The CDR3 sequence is CASTQPAGSVGELFF. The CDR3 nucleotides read TGTGCCAGCACCCAGCCAGCGGGCTCGGTCGGGGAGCTGTTTTTT.

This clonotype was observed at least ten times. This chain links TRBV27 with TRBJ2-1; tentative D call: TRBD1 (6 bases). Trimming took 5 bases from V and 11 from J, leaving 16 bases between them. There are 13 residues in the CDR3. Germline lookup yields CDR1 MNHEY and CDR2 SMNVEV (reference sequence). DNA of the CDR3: TGTGCCAGCAGTCGTGATTTGAGGGGGAAGCAGTTCTTC. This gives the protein CASSRDLRGKQFF.

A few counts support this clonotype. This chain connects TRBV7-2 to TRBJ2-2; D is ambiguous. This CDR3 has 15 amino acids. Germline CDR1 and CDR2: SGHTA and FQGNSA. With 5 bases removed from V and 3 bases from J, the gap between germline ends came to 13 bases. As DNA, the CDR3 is TGTGCCAGCAGCCGCCGGACCGGAGACACCGGGGAGCTGTTTTTT. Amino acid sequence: CASSRRTGDTGELFF.